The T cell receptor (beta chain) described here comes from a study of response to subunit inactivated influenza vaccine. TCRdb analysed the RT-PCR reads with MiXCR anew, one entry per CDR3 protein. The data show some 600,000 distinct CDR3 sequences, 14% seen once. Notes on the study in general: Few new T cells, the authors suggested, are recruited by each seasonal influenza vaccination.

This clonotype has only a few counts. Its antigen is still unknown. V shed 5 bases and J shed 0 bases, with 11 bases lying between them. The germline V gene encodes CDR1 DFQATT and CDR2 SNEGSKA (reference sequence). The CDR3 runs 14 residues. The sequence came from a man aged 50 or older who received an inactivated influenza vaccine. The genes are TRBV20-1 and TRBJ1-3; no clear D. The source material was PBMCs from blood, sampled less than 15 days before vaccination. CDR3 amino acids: CSARQPLSGNTIYF. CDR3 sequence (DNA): TGCAGTGCTCGCCAACCTCTCTCTGGAAACACCATATATTTT.